Listed here is a single T cell receptor (beta chain). Its matching antigen is unknown. These data belong to a study of CD8+ T cells in alopecia areata. Findings and limits, study-wide: Across lesional scalp, and particularly alopecia totalis/universalis, clonality surpassed that of normal scalp.

cDNA serving as the sequencing template came from extracted, reverse transcribed RNA. TCRdb's table, derived via immunoSEQ multiplex PCR, lists solely in-frame clones and lacks some. The profile shows 150,000 to 200,000 clones, 50% to 70% of them singletons. With V trimmed by 8 bases and J by 4 bases, 5 bases remained unmatched. The CDR3 is 12 residues long. Germline assignment: CDR1 SQVTM and CDR2 ANQGSEA. The receptor's source is a human donor with alopecia areata. The sequencing here drew on CD4+ T cells sorted from blood, taken at week 0. The chain has TRBV29-1 and TRBJ2-5; 9 bases fit TRBD1. The CDR3 sequence: CSSTGGRETQYF. The CDR3 region has the DNA TGCAGCTCGACAGGGGGGCGAGAGACCCAGTACTTC.